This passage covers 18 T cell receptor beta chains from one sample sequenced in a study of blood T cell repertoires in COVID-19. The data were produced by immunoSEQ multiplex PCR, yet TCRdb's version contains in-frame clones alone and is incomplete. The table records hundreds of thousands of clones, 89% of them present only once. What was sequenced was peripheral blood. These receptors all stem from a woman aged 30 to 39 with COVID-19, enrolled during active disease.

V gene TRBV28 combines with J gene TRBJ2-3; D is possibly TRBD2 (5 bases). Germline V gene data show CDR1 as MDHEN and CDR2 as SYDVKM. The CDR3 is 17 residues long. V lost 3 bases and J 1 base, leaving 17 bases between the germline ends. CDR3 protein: CASSFRGLRARTDTQYF. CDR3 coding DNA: TGTGCCAGCAGTTTTCGGGGTCTAAGAGCCCGCACAGATACGCAGTATTTT.

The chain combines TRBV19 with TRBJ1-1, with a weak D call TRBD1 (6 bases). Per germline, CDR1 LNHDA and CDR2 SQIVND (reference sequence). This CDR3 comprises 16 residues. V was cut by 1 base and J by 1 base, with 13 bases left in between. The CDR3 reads CASSIGGGRGNTEAFF. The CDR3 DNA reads TGTGCCAGTAGTATAGGGGGGGGCCGTGGGAACACTGAAGCTTTCTTT.

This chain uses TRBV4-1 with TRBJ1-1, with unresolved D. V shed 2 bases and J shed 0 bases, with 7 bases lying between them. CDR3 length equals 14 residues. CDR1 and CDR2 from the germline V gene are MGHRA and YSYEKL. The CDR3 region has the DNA TGCGCCAGCAGCCAACTTGCGGTGAACACTGAAGCTTTCTTT. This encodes CASSQLAVNTEAFF.

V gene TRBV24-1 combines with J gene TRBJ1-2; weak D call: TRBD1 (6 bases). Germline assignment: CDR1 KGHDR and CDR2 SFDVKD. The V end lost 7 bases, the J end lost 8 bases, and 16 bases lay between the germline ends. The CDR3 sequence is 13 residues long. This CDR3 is CATRESQGNGYTF. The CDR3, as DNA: TGTGCCACCAGAGAATCACAGGGTAACGGCTACACCTTC.

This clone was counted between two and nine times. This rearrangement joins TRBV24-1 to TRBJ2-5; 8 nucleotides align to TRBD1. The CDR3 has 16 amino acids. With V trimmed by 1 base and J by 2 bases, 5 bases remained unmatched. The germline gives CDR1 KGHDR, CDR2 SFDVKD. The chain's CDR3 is CATSDFSRTGQETQYF. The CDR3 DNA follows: TGTGCCACCAGTGATTTTTCCCGGACAGGGCAAGAGACCCAGTACTTC.

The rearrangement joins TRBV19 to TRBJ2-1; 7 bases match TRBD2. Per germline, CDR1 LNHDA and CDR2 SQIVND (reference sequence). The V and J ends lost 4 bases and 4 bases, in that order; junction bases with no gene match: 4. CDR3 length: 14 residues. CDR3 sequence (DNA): TGTGCCAGTAGTAGGGACTACACTTACAATGAGCAGTTCTTC. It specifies CASSRDYTYNEQFF.

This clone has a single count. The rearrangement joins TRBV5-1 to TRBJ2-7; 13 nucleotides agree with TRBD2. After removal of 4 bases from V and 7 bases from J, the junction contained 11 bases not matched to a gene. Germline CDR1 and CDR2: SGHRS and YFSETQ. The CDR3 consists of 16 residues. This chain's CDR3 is CASSPWTSGGLEEQYF. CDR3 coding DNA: TGCGCCAGCAGCCCCTGGACTAGCGGGGGTTTAGAAGAGCAGTACTTC.

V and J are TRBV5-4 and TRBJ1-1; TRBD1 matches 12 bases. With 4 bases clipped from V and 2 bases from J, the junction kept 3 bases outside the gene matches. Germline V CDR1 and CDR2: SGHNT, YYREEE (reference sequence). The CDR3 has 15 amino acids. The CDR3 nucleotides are TGTGCCAGCAGCCCGGGGACAGGGGGCAACACTGAAGCTTTCTTT. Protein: CASSPGTGGNTEAFF.

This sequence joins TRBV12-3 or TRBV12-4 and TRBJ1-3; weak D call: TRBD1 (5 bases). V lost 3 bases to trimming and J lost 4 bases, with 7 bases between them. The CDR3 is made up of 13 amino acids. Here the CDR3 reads CASSFNRGNTIYF. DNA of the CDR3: TGTGCCAGCAGTTTTAACAGGGGAAACACCATATATTTT.

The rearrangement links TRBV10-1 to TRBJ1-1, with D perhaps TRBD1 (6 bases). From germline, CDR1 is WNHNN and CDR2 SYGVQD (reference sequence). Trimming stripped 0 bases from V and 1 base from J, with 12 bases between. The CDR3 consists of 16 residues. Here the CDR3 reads CASSESGRGWNTEAFF. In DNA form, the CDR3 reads TGCGCCAGCAGTGAGTCGGGCAGGGGTTGGAACACTGAAGCTTTCTTT.

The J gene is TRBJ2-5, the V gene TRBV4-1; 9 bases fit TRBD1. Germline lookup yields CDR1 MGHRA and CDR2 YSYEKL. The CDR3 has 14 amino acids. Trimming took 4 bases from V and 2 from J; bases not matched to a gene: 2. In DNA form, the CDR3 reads TGCGCCAGCAGCCCACAGGGGGCACAAGAGACCCAGTACTTC. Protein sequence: CASSPQGAQETQYF.

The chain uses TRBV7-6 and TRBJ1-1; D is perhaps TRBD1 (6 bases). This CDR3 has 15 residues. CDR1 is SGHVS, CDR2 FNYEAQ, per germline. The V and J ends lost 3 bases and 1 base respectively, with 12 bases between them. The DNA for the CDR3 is TGTGCCAGCAGCTTGCTCGGACAGCAGAACACTGAAGCTTTCTTT. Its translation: CASSLLGQQNTEAFF.

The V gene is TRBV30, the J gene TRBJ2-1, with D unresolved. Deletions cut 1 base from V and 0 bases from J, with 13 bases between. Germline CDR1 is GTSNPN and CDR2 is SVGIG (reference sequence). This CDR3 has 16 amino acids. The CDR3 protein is CAWSGPGATSYNEQFF. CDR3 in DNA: TGTGCCTGGAGTGGCCCAGGCGCGACCTCCTACAATGAGCAGTTCTTC.

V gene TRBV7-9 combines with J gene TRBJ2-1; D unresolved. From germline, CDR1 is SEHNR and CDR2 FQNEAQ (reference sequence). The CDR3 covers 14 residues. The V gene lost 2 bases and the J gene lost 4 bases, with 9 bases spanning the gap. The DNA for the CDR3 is TGTGCCAGCAGCTTAACAAAGATTTACAATGAGCAGTTCTTC. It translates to CASSLTKIYNEQFF.

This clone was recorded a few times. The CDR3 region is CASSTGGLYGYTF. CDR3 in DNA: TGTGCCAGCAGCACAGGGGGCCTTTATGGCTACACCTTC. The rearrangement uses TRBV6-5 and TRBJ1-2, with 9 bases lining up with TRBD1. The CDR3 loop spans 13 amino acids. V gave up 6 bases and J gave up 5 bases; unmatched junction bases: 4. CDR1 is MNHEY, CDR2 SVGAGI, per germline.

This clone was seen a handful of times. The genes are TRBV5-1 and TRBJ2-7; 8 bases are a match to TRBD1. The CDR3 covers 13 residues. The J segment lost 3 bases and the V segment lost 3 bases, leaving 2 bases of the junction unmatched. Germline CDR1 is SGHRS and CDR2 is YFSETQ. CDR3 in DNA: TGCGCCAGCAGCTCAGGGGGCCGCTACGAGCAGTACTTC. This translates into CASSSGGRYEQYF.

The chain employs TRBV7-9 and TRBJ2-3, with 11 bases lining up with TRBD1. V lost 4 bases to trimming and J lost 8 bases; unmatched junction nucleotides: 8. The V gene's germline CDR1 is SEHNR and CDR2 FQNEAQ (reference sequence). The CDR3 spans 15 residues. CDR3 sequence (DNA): TGTGCCAGCAGCTCACCGGGACAGGGGGAGTTTACGCAGTATTTT. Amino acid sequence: CASSSPGQGEFTQYF.

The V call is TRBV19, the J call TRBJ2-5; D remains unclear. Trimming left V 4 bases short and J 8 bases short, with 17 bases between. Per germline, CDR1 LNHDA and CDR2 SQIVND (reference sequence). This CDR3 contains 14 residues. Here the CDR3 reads CASSSQSDVITQYF. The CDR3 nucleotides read TGTGCCAGTAGTAGCCAAAGCGACGTGATAACCCAGTACTTC. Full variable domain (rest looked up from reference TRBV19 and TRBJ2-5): DGGITQSPKYLFRKEGQNVTLSCEQNLNHDAMYWYRQDPGQGLRLIYYSQIVNDFQKGDIAEGYSVSREKKESFPLTVTSAQKNPTAFYLCASSSQSDVITQYFGPGTRLLVL.